These 26 T cell receptor beta chains were all obtained from the same sample, sequenced in a study of glioma-infiltrating T cells. The iRepertoire nested amplicon-rescue multiplex PCR amplified TCR alpha and beta CDR3s from RNA. TCRdb fed the multiplex PCR reads into MiXCR, producing one record per CDR3 protein. The table shows fewer than 200,000 distinct CDR3 sequences, with about 47% occurring only once. Source material: glioma tissue, nonneoplastic brain tissue, or PBMCs (not recorded which). Source of these receptors: a human donor with low-grade glioma or glioblastoma, undergoing nonglioma brain surgery, or in good health (not recorded which).

The chain carries TRBV9 and TRBJ2-1; 9 nucleotides agree with TRBD2. The J segment lost 9 bases and the V segment lost 0 bases, leaving 7 bases of the junction unmatched. The CDR3 contains 15 residues. Germline CDR1 and CDR2: SGDLS and YYNGEE. The CDR3 bases are TGTGCCAGCAGCGTAGGGAGCGGGAGGAGCAGTGAGCAGTTCTTC. It specifies CASSVGSGRSSEQFF.

This clonotype was seen a handful of times. The rearrangement uses TRBV9 and TRBJ2-1, with D possibly being TRBD2 (6 bases). Trimming left V 4 bases short and J 9 bases short, with 14 bases between. CDR1 and CDR2 from the germline V gene are SGDLS and YYNGEE. This CDR3 spans 13 amino acids. This chain's CDR3 is CASSSRLVGEQFF. CDR3 nucleotide sequence: TGTGCCAGCAGCTCAAGACTAGTCGGTGAGCAGTTCTTC.

The gene calls are TRBV28 and TRBJ1-6; 7 bases are shared with TRBD1. Unmatched junction bases numbered 13, after V lost 6 bases and J lost 8 bases. This CDR3 comprises 16 residues. Germline assignment: CDR1 MDHEN and CDR2 SYDVKM. CDR3 coding DNA: TGTGCCAGCAGCTTGGAGGAGGGGGCTGGGGATTCACCCCTCCACTTT. Amino acids: CASSLEEGAGDSPLHF.

This clonotype was seen ten or more times. The J gene is TRBJ2-2, the V gene TRBV28, with 8 bases lining up with TRBD1. Germline lookup yields CDR1 MDHEN and CDR2 SYDVKM. The length of the CDR3 is 15 residues. Trimming took 4 bases from V and 1 from J; bases not matched to a gene: 2. Written as DNA, the CDR3 is TGTGCCAGCAGTTCGGACAGGGAGAACACCGGGGAGCTGTTTTTT. As protein: CASSSDRENTGELFF.

This clonotype showed up many times. This chain joins TRBV28 and TRBJ1-5; D gene uncertain. The CDR3 is 12 residues long. Trimming took off 6 bases at V and 7 bases at J, with 10 bases between the two ends. CDR1 is MDHEN, CDR2 SYDVKM, per germline. The CDR3 DNA reads TGTGCCAGCAGACCCCTAGAGCAGCCCCAGCATTTT. Translating gives CASRPLEQPQHF.

In this sample, this clonotype turned up many times. The rearrangement links TRBV5-4 to TRBJ1-3; D not resolved. Germline CDR1 and CDR2: SGHNT and YYREEE (reference sequence). The CDR3 totals 14 residues. Trimming removed 0 bases from V and 2 bases from J, with 6 bases in between. CDR3 residues: CASSLEGTGNTIYF. In DNA form, the CDR3 reads TGTGCCAGCAGCTTGGAAGGGACTGGAAACACCATATATTTT.

A remark on this clonotype: It may be a read error: a sequence one base away is much more abundant. The genes are TRBV20-1 and TRBJ2-5; 8 bases fit TRBD2. CDR3 length: 17 residues. Per germline, CDR1 DFQATT and CDR2 SNEGSKA (reference sequence). CDR3 sequence reads: CSALSMIAGPSQDTQYF. CDR3 coding DNA: TGCAGTGCCCTCTCGATGATAGCGGGGCCGTCGCAAGATACCCAGTACTTC.

This clonotype was seen just once. A clone one base away is much larger, so this may be a read error. This chain links TRBV18 with TRBJ2-7; D is perhaps TRBD1 (5 bases). The CDR3 runs 16 residues. CDR1 is KGHSH, CDR2 LQKENI, per germline. Trimming pared 1 base from V and 7 bases from J, leaving 20 bases between. The CDR3 DNA is TGTGCCAGCTCACCACTGTCAGGGTCCTCCTACAATGAGCAGTACTTC. This encodes CASSPLSGSSYNEQYF. The full variable domain, completed using reference TRBV18 and TRBJ2-7, is NAGVMQNPRHLVRRRGQEARLRCSPMKGHSHVYWYRQLPEEGLKFMVYLQKENIIDESGMPKERFSAEFPKEGPSILRIQQVVRGDSAAYFCASSPLSGSSYNEQYFGPGTRLTVT.

V and J are TRBV5-1 and TRBJ2-7; 10 nucleotides match TRBD2. The germline CDR1 and CDR2 sequences are SGHRS and YFSETQ. The CDR3 runs to 15 residues. V was pared by 0 bases and J by 4 bases, with 4 bases of the junction left unmatched. CDR3 sequence reads: CASSLEGTSAYEQYF. The CDR3 DNA reads TGCGCCAGCAGCTTGGAAGGGACTAGCGCATACGAGCAGTACTTC.

This clonotype was found a few times. The gene calls are TRBV7-9 and TRBJ2-7; 9 nucleotides align to TRBD2. V trimming: 3 bases; J trimming: 0 bases; junction bases outside the gene matches: 3. CDR1 and CDR2 from the germline V gene are SEHNR and FQNEAQ (reference sequence). The CDR3 covers 15 residues. The CDR3 DNA follows: TGTGCCAGCAGCTTGCGGACTAGCGTCTCCTACGAGCAGTACTTC. Translation gives CASSLRTSVSYEQYF.

This clonotype was seen a few times. The chain is built from TRBV3-1 and TRBJ2-4, with D uncertain. CDR3 size: 15 residues. Germline loops: CDR1 LGHDT, CDR2 YNNKEL (reference sequence). The V end lost 5 bases, the J end lost 2 bases, and 13 bases lay between the germline ends. As DNA, the CDR3 is TGTGCCAGCAGCTCAATCTTGGATTCCAAAAACATTCAGTACTTC. Its protein is CASSSILDSKNIQYF.

The table lists this clonotype with many counts. The V call is TRBV7-2, the J call TRBJ2-7; 7 bases map to TRBD2. The germline V gene encodes CDR1 SGHTA and CDR2 FQGNSA. V was clipped by 2 bases and J by 3 bases; unmatched bases: 4. The CDR3 covers 14 residues. CDR3 nucleotide sequence: TGTGCCAGCAGCTTAAGTTCGGGAGGCTACGAGCAGTACTTC. Its translation is CASSLSSGGYEQYF.

This clonotype came up many times. The chain has TRBV14 and TRBJ2-1; 7 nucleotides agree with TRBD1. This CDR3 spans 13 amino acids. With V trimmed by 6 bases and J by 8 bases, 7 bases remained unmatched. Germline V gene lookup returns CDR1 SGHDN and CDR2 FVKESK. CDR3 residues: CASSSGGRHEQFF. As DNA, the CDR3 is TGTGCCAGCAGTTCAGGGGGTCGGCATGAGCAGTTCTTC.

The sample holds one count of this clonotype. A much larger clone differs by one base, so this may be a read error. The genes are TRBV20-1 and TRBJ2-5; 10 nucleotides agree with TRBD1. With 4 bases clipped from V and 4 bases from J, the junction kept 15 bases outside the gene matches. This CDR3 region has 17 residues. The germline CDR1 and CDR2 sequences are DFQATT and SNEGSKA (reference sequence). Here the CDR3 reads CSAIWDRGLPGTETQYF. The CDR3, as DNA: TGCAGTGCTATCTGGGACAGGGGACTCCCGGGCACAGAGACCCAGTACTTC.

This clonotype has at least ten counts. V gene TRBV27 combines with J gene TRBJ1-5, with D unclear. The CDR3 contains 12 residues. In germline, CDR1 is MNHEY, CDR2 SMNVEV (reference sequence). The germline V and J ends were trimmed by 5 bases and 3 bases, with 5 bases remaining between them. As DNA, the CDR3 is TGTGCCAGCAGTCGCCACAATCAGCCCCAGCATTTT. Translation: CASSRHNQPQHF.

The rearrangement links TRBV6-1 to TRBJ2-3, with D perhaps TRBD2 (6 bases). This CDR3 has 14 amino acids. The V and J ends lost 7 bases and 11 bases respectively, with 22 bases between them. Per germline, CDR1 MNHNS and CDR2 SASEGT. The CDR3 DNA is TGTGCCAGCACTGTATCGGGAGACAGTAGGATGCAGTATTTT. Protein product: CASTVSGDSRMQYF.

The chain is built from TRBV28 and TRBJ2-7; D gene ambiguous. Germline CDR1 is MDHEN and CDR2 is SYDVKM. Deletions cut 2 bases from V and 7 bases from J, with 27 bases between. The CDR3 has 18 amino acids. The CDR3 region is CASSLASLPFVSYNEQYF. CDR3 nucleotide sequence: TGTGCCAGCAGTTTAGCTAGTCTCCCTTTCGTATCCTACAATGAGCAGTACTTC.

About this clonotype: A read error may be the cause here, since a much bigger clone is one base away. This rearrangement joins TRBV3-1 to TRBJ1-5; D gene uncertain. CDR1 and CDR2 from the germline V gene are LGHDT and YNNKEL (reference sequence). V lost 0 bases and J 8 bases, leaving 11 bases between the germline ends. This CDR3 region has 14 residues. The CDR3 is CASSQELGWKPQHF. The CDR3 nucleotides are TGTGCCAGCAGCCAAGAACTAGGTTGGAAGCCCCAGCATTTT.

The rearrangement links TRBV12-3 or TRBV12-4 to TRBJ2-1; D could derive from TRBD1 or TRBD2 (5 bases each). V was shortened by 5 bases and J by 7 bases, with 15 bases between the two germline ends. The CDR3 is 14 amino acids. The CDR3 sequence is CASSPRDRGNEQFF. The CDR3, as DNA: TGTGCCAGCAGTCCCCGGGACCGCGGGAATGAGCAGTTCTTC.

This clonotype was counted a few times. This sequence joins TRBV19 and TRBJ2-7; no clear D. V dropped 8 bases and J dropped 6 bases, with 20 bases sitting between them. From germline, CDR1 is LNHDA and CDR2 SQIVND (reference sequence). The length of the CDR3 is 14 residues. DNA of the CDR3: TGTGCCAGTCGCGCCGTGTCACCCAGCGTCGAGCAGTACTTC. The encoded protein is CASRAVSPSVEQYF.

This chain uses TRBV2 with TRBJ2-7, with TRBD1 matching 10 bases. Germline CDR1 reads SNHLY; CDR2 reads FYNNEI. The CDR3 sequence is 15 residues long. The V and J ends lost 5 bases and 7 bases, in that order; junction bases with no gene match: 11. The CDR3 bases are TGTGCCAGCAGTAGAGGGACAGGGGCTTTGAATGAGCAGTACTTC. As protein: CASSRGTGALNEQYF.

This clonotype was seen at least ten times. The chain joins TRBV20-1 to TRBJ2-7; D is uncertain. Trimming took off 0 bases at V and 4 bases at J, with 7 bases between the two ends. Germline V gene data show CDR1 as DFQATT and CDR2 as SNEGSKA (reference sequence). The CDR3 is 12 amino acids. CDR3 residues: CSAREVRYEQYF. DNA for the CDR3: TGCAGTGCTAGAGAGGTTCGGTACGAGCAGTACTTC.

The chain has TRBV28 and TRBJ1-1; D unclear. Trimming took off 7 bases at V and 1 base at J, with 10 bases between the two ends. The CDR3 is made up of 13 amino acids. Germline CDR1 MDHEN, CDR2 SYDVKM. The CDR3 protein is CASTQGRNTEAFF. In DNA form, the CDR3 reads TGTGCCAGCACCCAAGGGAGGAACACTGAAGCTTTCTTT.

About this clonotype itself: The CDR3 does not end in the conserved phenylalanine or tryptophan, so this is likely a read error. The chain combines TRBV4-1 with TRBJ1-2, with a possible D match to TRBD1 (5 bases). The germline V gene has CDR1 MGHRA and CDR2 YSYEKL. The germline V and J ends were trimmed by 0 bases and 4 bases, with 15 bases remaining between them. The CDR3 covers 16 residues. CDR3 protein: CASSQDKRAQGYGYTL. CDR3 in DNA: TGCGCCAGCAGCCAAGACAAGAGGGCGCAGGGCTATGGCTACACCTTA.

The V call is TRBV7-2, the J call TRBJ1-1; D not certain. This CDR3 region has 14 residues. Deletions cut 3 bases from V and 7 bases from J, with 15 bases between. Per the germline V gene, CDR1 is SGHTA and CDR2 is FQGNSA. The CDR3 here is CASSFGKGKNEAFF. CDR3 nucleotide sequence: TGTGCCAGCAGCTTTGGGAAAGGGAAAAATGAAGCTTTCTTT. The full variable domain, its missing parts supplied by reference TRBV7-2 and TRBJ1-1, is GAGVSQSPSNKVTEKGKDVELRCDPISGHTALYWYRQSLGQGLEFLIYFQGNSAPDKSGLPSDRFSAERTGGSVSTLTIQRTQQEDSAVYLCASSFGKGKNEAFFGQGTRLTVV.

This chain links TRBV28 with TRBJ2-7, with 14 bases aligning to TRBD2. The germline gives CDR1 MDHEN, CDR2 SYDVKM. V lost 5 bases and J lost 6; bases outside the gene matches: 12. The CDR3 length is 17 residues. The CDR3 protein is CASSHKGLAGGFGEQYF. The CDR3 DNA reads as TGTGCCAGCAGTCATAAAGGACTAGCGGGAGGATTCGGCGAGCAGTACTTC. The full variable domain, in which reference TRBV28 and TRBJ2-7 provide the parts outside the CDR3, is DVKVTQSSRYLVKRTGEKVFLECVQDMDHENMFWYRQDPGLGLRLIYFSYDVKMKEKGDIPEGYSVSREKKERFSLILESASTNQTSMYLCASSHKGLAGGFGEQYFGPGTRLTVT.